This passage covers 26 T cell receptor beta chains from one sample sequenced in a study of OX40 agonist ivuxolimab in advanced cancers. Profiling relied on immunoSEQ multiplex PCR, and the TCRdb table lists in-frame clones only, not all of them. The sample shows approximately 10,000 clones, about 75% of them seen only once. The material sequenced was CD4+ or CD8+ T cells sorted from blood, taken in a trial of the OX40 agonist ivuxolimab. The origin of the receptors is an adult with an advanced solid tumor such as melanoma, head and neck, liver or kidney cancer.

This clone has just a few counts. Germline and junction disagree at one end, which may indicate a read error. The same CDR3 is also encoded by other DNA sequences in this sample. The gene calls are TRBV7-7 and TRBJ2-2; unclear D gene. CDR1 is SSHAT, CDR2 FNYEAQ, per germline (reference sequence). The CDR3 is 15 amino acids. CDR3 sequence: CASSLVIGNTGELFF. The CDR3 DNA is TGTGCTAGCAGCTTAGTGATAGGGAACACCGGGGAGCTGTTTTTT. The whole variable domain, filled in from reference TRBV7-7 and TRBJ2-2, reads GAGVSQSPRYKVTKRGQDVTLRCDPISSHATLYWYQQALGQGPEFLTYFNYEAQPDKSGLPSDRFSAERPEGSISTLTIQRTEQRDSAMYRCASSLVIGNTGELFFGEGSRLTVL.

In DNA form, the CDR3 reads TGTGCCAGCAGTTTATCAGGGGGGGGGACCCAGTACTTC. Protein product: CASSLSGGGTQYF. V is TRBV27 and J is TRBJ2-5; possibly TRBD2 for D (7 bases). The germline gives CDR1 MNHEY, CDR2 SMNVEV (reference sequence). Trimming took 0 bases from V and 7 from J, leaving 9 bases between them. The CDR3 totals 13 residues.

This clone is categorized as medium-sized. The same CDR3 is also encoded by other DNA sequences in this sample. CDR3 amino acids: CASGGVGSGRALGELFF. The CDR3 nucleotides are TGTGCCAGCGGTGGGGTGGGGAGCGGGAGGGCCCTCGGGGAGCTGTTTTTT. This chain uses TRBV27 with TRBJ2-2; 10 nucleotides match TRBD2. Germline assignment: CDR1 MNHEY and CDR2 SMNVEV (reference sequence). J lost 7 bases, V lost 8 bases, and 16 bases had no gene match. The CDR3 runs 17 residues.

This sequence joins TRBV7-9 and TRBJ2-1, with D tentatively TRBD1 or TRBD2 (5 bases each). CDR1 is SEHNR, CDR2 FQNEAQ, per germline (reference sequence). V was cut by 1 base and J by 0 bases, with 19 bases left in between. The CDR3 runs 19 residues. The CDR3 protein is CASSLGDHWDASSYNEQFF. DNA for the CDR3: TGTGCCAGCAGCTTAGGGGATCATTGGGACGCGAGCTCCTACAATGAGCAGTTCTTC.

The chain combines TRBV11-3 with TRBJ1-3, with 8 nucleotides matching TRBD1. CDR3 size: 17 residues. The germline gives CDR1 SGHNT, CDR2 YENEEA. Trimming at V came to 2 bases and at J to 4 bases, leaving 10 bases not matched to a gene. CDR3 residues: CASSLTYPGGAGNTIYF. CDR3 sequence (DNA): TGTGCCAGCAGCTTAACCTATCCAGGGGGCGCCGGAAACACCATATATTTT.

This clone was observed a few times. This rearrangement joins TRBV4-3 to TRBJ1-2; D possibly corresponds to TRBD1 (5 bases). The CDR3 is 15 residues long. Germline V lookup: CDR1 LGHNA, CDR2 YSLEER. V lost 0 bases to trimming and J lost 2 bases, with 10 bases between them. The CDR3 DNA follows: TGCGCCAGCAGCCAAGATCGGGGGGTCAACTATGGCTACACCTTC. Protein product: CASSQDRGVNYGYTF.

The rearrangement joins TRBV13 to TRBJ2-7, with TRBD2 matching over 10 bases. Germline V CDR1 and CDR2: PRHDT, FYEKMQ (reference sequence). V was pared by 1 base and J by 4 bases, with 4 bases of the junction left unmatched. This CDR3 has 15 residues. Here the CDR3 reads CASSLEREGRYEQYF. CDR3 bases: TGTGCCAGCAGCTTAGAGCGGGAGGGCCGATACGAGCAGTACTTC.

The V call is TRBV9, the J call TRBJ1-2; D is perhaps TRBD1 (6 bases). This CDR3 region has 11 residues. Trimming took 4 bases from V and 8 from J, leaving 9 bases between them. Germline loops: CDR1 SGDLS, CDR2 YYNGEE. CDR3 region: CASSSRGGYTF. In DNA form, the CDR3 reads TGTGCCAGCAGCTCCAGGGGCGGCTACACCTTC.

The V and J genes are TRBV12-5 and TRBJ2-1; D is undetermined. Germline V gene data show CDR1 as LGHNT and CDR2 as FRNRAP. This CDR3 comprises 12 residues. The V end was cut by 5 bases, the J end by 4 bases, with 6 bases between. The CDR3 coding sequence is TGTGCTAGTGGTCTACAATACAATGAGCAGTTCTTC. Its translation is CASGLQYNEQFF.

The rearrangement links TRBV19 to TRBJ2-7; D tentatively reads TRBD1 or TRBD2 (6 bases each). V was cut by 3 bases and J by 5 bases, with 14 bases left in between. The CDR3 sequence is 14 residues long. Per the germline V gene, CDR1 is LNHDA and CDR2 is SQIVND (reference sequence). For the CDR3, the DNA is TGTGCCAGTAGTATTGTGTGGGGGGCCAACGAGCAGTACTTC. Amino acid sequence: CASSIVWGANEQYF.

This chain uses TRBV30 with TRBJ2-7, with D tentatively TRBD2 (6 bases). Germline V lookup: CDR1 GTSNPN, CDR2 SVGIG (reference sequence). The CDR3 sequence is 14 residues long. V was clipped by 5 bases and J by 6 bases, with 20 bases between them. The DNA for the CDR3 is TGTGCCTGGTCAATCCCTTCCCCGGGGGTCGAGCAGTACTTC. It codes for CAWSIPSPGVEQYF.

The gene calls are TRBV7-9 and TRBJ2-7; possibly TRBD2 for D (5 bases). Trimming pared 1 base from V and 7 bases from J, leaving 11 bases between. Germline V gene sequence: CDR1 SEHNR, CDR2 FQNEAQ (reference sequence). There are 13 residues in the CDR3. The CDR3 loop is CASSLGIAGEQYV. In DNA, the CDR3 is TGTGCCAGCAGCTTAGGTATCGCGGGTGAGCAGTACGTC.

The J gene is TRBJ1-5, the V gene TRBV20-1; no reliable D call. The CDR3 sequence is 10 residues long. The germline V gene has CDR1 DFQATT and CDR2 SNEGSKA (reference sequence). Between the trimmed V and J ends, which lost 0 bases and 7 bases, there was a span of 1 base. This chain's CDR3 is CSARDQPQHF. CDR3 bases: TGCAGTGCTAGAGACCAGCCCCAGCATTTT.

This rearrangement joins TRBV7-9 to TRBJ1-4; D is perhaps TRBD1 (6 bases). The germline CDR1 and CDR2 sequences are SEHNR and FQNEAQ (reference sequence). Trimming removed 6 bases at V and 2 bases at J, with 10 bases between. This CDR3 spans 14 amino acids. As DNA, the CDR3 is TGTGCCAGCAGTCACAGGGTCACTAATGAAAAACTGTTTTTT. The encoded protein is CASSHRVTNEKLFF.

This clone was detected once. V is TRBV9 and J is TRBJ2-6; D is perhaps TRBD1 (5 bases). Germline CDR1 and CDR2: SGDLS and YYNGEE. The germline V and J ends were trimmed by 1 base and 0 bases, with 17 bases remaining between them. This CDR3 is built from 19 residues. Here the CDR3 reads CASSVKGQALYSGANVLTF. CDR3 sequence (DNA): TGTGCCAGCAGCGTAAAGGGGCAGGCGCTGTACTCTGGGGCCAACGTCCTGACTTTC. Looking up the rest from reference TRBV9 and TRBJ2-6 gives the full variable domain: DSGVTQTPKHLITATGQRVTLRCSPRSGDLSVYWYQQSLDQGLQFLIQYYNGEERAKGNILERFSAQQFPDLHSELNLSSLELGDSALYFCASSVKGQALYSGANVLTFGAGSRLTVL.

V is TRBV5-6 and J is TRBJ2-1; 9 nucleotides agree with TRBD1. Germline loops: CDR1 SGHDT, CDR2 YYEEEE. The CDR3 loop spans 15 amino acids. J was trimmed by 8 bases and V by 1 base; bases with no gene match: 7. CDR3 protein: CASSLQQGATDEQFF. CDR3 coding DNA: TGTGCCAGCAGCTTGCAACAGGGGGCTACGGATGAGCAGTTCTTC.

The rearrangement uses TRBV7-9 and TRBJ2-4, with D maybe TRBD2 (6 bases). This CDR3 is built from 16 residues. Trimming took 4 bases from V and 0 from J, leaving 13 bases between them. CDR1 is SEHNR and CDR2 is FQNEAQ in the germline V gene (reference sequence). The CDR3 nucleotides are TGTGCCAGCAGCTCGGGACTCAGACTAGCCAAAAACATTCAGTACTTC. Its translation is CASSSGLRLAKNIQYF.

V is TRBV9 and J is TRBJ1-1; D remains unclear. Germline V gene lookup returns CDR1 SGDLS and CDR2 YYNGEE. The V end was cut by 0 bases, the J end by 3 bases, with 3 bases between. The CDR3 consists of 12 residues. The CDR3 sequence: CASSVADTEAFF. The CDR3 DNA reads TGTGCCAGCAGCGTAGCCGACACTGAAGCTTTCTTT.

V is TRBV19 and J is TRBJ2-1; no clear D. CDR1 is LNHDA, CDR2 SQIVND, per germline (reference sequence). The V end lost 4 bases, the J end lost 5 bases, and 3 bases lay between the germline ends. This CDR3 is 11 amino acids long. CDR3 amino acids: CASSTHNEQFF. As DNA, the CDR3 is TGTGCCAGTAGTACTCACAATGAGCAGTTCTTC.

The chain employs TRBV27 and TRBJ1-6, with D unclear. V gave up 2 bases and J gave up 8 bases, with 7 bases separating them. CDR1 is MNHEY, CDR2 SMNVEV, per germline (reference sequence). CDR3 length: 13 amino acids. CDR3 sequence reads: CASSLSGDSPLHF. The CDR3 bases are TGTGCCAGCAGTTTAAGTGGAGATTCACCCCTCCACTTT.

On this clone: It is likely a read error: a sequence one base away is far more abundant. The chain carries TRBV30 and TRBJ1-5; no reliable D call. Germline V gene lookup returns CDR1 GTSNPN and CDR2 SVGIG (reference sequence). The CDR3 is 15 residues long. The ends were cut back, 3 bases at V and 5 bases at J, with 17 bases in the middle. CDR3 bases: TGTGCCTGGAGCTTCGGACCGCTCGGGGATCAGCCCCAGCATTTT. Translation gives CAWSFGPLGDQPQHF.

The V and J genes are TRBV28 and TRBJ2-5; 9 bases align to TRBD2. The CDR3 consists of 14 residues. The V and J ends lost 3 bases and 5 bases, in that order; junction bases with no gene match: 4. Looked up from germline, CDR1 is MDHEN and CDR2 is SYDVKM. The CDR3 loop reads CASSFAGGRETQYF. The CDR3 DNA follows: TGTGCCAGCAGTTTTGCGGGGGGGCGGGAGACCCAGTACTTC.

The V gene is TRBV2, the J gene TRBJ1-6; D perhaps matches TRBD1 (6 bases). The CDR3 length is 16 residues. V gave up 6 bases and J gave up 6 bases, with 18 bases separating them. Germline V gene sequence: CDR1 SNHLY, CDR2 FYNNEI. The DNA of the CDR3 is TGTGCCAGCAGGGGCTCGCCGGGGGGGCCTAATTCACCCCTCCACTTT. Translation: CASRGSPGGPNSPLHF.

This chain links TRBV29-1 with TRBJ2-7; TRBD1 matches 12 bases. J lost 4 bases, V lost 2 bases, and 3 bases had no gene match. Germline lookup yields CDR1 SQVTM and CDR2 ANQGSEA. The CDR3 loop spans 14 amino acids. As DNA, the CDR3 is TGCAGCGTTGAATTGGGACAGGGGGCTTACGAGCAGTACTTC. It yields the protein CSVELGQGAYEQYF.

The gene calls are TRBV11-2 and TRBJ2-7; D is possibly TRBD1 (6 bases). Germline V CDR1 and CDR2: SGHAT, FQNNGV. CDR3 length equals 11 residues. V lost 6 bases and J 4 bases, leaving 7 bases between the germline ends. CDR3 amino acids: CASRQGYEQYF. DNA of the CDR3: TGTGCCAGCAGACAGGGTTACGAGCAGTACTTC.

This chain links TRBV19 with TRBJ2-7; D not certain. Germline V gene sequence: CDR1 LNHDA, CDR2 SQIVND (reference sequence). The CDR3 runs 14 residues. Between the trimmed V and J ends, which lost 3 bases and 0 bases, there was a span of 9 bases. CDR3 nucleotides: TGTGCCAGTAGTATGGCGGTCAGCTCCTACGAGCAGTACTTC. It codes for CASSMAVSSYEQYF.